This T cell receptor (beta chain) was captured by sequencing in a study of identical twins (dated by TCRdb to about 2016). As for the study more broadly: The study deep-sequenced TCR alpha and beta repertoires from monozygotic twins, unrelated adults of various ages and cord blood to test whether fetal clonotypes persist. To rule out contamination, replicate twin experiments were performed at different times with different library preparation protocols. What the study reported, not specific to this receptor: Compared with coincidental sharing between unrelated individuals, out-of-frame TCR alpha sequences shared between twins had an excess of sequences with low generation probability. Abundant cord blood beta clonotypes carried fewer insertions; young adult naive repertoires showed a weaker similar trend, while memory repertoires showed none. Out-of-frame TCR alpha sharing in monozygotic twins was systematically underestimated by recombination models, whereas sharing between unrelated individuals was in agreement with the recombination models. Invariant T cells such as MAIT and iNKT could partly confound zero-insertion analyses, although diverse VJ usage argued against such confounding for most clonotypes. Because the same donors could not be followed over many years, the conclusions depended on cross-sectional statistical analysis. In beta out-of-frame sequences, excess twin sharing was weaker, because having fewer shared sequences lowered the signal-to-noise ratio.

Every donor was a healthy Caucasian. Three pairs of female monozygotic twins, all aged about 18 to 29 years, made up the twin cohort. Peripheral blood mononuclear cells were the source from which RNA for the TCR libraries was isolated. In the case of this clonotype: Its antigen is still unknown. No much larger clone is present one base from it, and per-base qualities are unavailable.

Libraries were constructed by 5' RACE. TCRdb records Illumina HiSeq 2000 as the sequencer. Template switching added a universal primer binding site, and the final cDNA carried a unique molecular identifier that allowed TCR cDNA molecules to be counted accurately. First-strand cDNA for TCR alpha and beta chains was synthesized from specific primers in the conserved constant-segment region. To control for contamination, each cDNA library was double barcoded with a SMART-Mk sample barcode plus Illumina barcodes. TruSeq adapter sequences, together with Illumina sample barcodes, were added in two successive PCR steps. The Illumina HiSeq platform was used with custom primers to sequence TCR alpha and beta cDNA libraries. Under the source paper's analysis protocol: Raw reads were processed with MiGEC to extract unique molecular identifiers, and MiXCR was used to determine CDR3 positions. For each individual, recombination models were inferred using an EM algorithm with the repgenHMM and IGoR tools. Shared clonotypes were analyzed with the tcR package in R, and sharing was normalized by the product of cloneset sizes. Out-of-frame nonproductive sequences were analyzed to study raw recombination free of thymic and clonal selection effects. TCRdb reran the public reads through fastp at Q25 and MiXCR, keeping productive beta chains. Every entry covers one CDR3 protein and lists the most common genes and DNA from its rows. In this record, the V and J calls reflect TCRdb's handling and not the investigators' own analysis. This sample gives around 960,000 distinct CDR3 sequences in total; more than 9% of them show up just once. The biggest ten clones account for under 2% of the sample.

The data also belong to a second study, concerning yellow fever vaccine responses in identical twins. The second publication reports: According to the authors, the vaccine-induced T cell response in identical twins seemed to be partly convergent and partly specific to each individual. The study precisely tracked vaccine-responding T cell clones in identical twins.

Sequencing input: PBMCs. The sequence was obtained from a woman aged 18-30 years in good health.

This receptor carries the CDR3 CSARDQKGNTDTQYF. The DNA is as follows: TGCAGTGCTAGAGATCAAAAAGGGAACACAGATACGCAGTATTTT. This chain is built from TRBV20-1 and TRBJ2-3; the D gene assignment is ambiguous. The CDR3 runs 15 amino acids, cysteine and phenylalanine included. Just the 45-base CDR3 DNA is kept, in frame starting at base 1. Relative to germline, V is 0 bases shorter and J is 2 bases shorter, with 12 bases between their ends. Reading the germline V gene (reference sequence) gives CDR1 DFQATT and CDR2 SNEGSKA.